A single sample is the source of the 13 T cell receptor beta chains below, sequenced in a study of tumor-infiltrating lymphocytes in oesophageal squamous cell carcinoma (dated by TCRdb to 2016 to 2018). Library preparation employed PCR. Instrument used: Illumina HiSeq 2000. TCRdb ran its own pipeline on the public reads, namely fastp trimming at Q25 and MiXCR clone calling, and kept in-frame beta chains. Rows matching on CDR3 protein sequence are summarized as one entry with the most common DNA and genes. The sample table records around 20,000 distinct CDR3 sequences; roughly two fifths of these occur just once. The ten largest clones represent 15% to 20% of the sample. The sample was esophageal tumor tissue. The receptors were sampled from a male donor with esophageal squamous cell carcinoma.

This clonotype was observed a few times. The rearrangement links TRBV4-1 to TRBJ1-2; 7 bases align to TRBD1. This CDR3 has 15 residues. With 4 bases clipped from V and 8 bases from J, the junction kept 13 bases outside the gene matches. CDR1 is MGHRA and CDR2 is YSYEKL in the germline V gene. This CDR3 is CASSPSTTGLGGYTF. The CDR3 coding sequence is TGCGCCAGCAGCCCGTCCACGACAGGGCTTGGAGGCTACACCTTC.

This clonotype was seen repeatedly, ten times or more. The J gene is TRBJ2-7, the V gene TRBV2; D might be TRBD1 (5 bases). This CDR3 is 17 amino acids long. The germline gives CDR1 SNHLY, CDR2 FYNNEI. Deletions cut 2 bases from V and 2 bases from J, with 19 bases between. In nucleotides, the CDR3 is TGTGCCAGCAGTGAATTCGGGCAGGGATTGAAGACCTACGAGCAGTACTTC. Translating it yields CASSEFGQGLKTYEQYF.

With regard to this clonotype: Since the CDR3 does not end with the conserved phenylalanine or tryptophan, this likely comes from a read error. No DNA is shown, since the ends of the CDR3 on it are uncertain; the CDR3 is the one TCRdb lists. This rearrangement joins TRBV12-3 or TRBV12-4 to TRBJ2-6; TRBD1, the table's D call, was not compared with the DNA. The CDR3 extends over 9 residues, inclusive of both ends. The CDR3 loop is CASSLWAGI.

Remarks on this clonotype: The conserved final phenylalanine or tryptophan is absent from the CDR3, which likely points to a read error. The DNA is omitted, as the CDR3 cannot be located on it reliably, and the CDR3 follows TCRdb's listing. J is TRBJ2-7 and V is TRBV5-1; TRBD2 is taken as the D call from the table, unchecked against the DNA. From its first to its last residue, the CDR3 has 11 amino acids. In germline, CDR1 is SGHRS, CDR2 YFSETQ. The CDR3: CASSLQPSGGA.

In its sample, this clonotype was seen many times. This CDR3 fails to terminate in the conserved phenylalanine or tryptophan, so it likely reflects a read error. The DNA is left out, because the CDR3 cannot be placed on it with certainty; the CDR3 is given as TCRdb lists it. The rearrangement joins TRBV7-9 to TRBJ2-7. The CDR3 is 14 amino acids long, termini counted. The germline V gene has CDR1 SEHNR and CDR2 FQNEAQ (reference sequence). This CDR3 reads CASSSQVDGYTFGS.

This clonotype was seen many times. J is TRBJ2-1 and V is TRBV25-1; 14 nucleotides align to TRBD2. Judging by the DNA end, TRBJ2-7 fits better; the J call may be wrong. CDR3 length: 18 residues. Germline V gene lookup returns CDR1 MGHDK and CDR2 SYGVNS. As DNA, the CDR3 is TGTGCCAGCAGTGAAAGGACTAGCGGGAGGACGATGGGCAATGAGCAGTACTTC. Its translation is CASSERTSGRTMGNEQYF.

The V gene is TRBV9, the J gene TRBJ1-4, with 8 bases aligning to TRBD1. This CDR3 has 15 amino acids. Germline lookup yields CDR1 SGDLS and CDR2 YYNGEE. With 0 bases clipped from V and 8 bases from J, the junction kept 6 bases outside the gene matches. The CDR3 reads CASSVAGQGGEKLFF. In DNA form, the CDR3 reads TGTGCCAGCAGCGTAGCTGGACAGGGTGGAGAAAAACTGTTTTTT. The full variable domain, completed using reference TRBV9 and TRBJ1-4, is DSGVTQTPKHLITATGQRVTLRCSPRSGDLSVYWYQQSLDQGLQFLIQYYNGEERAKGNILERFSAQQFPDLHSELNLSSLELGDSALYFCASSVAGQGGEKLFFGSGTQLSVL.

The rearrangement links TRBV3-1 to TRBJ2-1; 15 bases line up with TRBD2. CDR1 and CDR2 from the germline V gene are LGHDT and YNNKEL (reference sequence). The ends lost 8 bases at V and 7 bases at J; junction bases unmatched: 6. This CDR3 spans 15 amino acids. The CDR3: CASRTSGGADNEQFF. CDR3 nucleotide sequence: TGTGCCAGCCGGACTAGCGGGGGGGCCGATAATGAGCAGTTCTTC.

Here the CDR3 DNA reads TGTGCCAGCAGCGGACGGCCAGGGGAGTACAATGAGCAGTTCTTC. Amino acid sequence: CASSGRPGEYNEQFF. The V and J genes are TRBV7-3 and TRBJ2-1, with D perhaps matching TRBD1 (6 bases). Germline CDR1 is SGHTA and CDR2 is FQGTGA. The V and J ends lost 5 bases and 4 bases respectively, with 15 bases between them. This CDR3 is built from 15 residues.

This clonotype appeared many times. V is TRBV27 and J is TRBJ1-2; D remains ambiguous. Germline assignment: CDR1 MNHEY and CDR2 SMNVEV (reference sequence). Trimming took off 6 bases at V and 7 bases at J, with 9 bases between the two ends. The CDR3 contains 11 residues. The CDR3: CASRGGGGYTF. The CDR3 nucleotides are TGTGCCAGCAGAGGCGGTGGTGGCTACACCTTC.

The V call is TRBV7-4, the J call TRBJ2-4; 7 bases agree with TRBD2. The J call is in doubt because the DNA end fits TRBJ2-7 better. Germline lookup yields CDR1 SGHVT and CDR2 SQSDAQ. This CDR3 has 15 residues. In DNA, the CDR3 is TGTGCCAGCAGCTTAGATCTAGCGGTTCACTACGAGCAGTACTTC. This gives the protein CASSLDLAVHYEQYF.

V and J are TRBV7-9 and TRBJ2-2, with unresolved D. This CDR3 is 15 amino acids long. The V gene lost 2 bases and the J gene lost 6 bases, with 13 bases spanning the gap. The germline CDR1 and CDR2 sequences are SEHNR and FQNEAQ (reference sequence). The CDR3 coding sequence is TGTGCCAGCAGCTTATTTATGGGTGCTCCCGGGGAGCTGTTTTTT. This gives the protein CASSLFMGAPGELFF.

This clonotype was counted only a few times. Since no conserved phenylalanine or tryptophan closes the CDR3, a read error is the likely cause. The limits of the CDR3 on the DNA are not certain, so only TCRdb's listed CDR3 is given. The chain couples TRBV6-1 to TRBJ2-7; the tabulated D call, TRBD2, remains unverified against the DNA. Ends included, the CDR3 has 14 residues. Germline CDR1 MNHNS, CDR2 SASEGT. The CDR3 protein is CASSELRDGYTFGS.